This T cell receptor beta chain was sequenced for a study of CD4 T cells in relation to SARS-CoV-2 and coronaviruses. Study details: The negative reference was HIV-1 Nef peptide pool or peptide-free culture. Study observations and caveats: No crossreactivity against non-spike viral proteins was tested here.

Comments on this clone: Its antigen is not known.

Generated by immunoSEQ multiplex PCR, the TCRdb table keeps only in-frame clones and is missing some. The sample contains 21,000 or so clones, over 65% of which appear only once. Unexposed donor CD4+ T cells date from about 2011-2018, before the COVID-19 pandemic. CD4+ T cells were isolated from the cells after about ten days of culture. Unexposed-donor CD4+ T cells were probed with SARS-CoV-2 S/N and four cold-coronavirus spikes, cells permitting. Cultures received half-medium IL-2 refreshes on days 3 and 7. The clonotype was recovered from a human donor in good health. The specimen sequenced was CD4+ T cells from PBMCs, cultured in vitro.

CDR3 sequence reads: CASSPGGRLDEKLFF. CDR3 coding DNA: TGTGCCAGCAGCCCCGGGGGGCGACTGGATGAAAAACTGTTTTTT. J is TRBJ1-4 and V is TRBV7-9; tentatively, D is TRBD1 (6 bases). The CDR3 contains 15 residues. V was cut by 5 bases and J by 6 bases, with 16 bases left in between. Germline values: CDR1 SEHNR, CDR2 FQNEAQ (reference sequence).